Presented here are 5 T cell receptor beta chains from one specimen sequenced in a study of CD8 T cells in ankylosing spondylitis. Using its own MiXCR run on the 5' RACE reads, TCRdb lists one record per CDR3 protein. The sample carries fewer than 180,000 distinct CDR3 sequences, around two fifths recorded once. The specimen was synovial fluid, either unsorted or a sorted T cell fraction (not recorded which). These receptors were taken from a male donor with ankylosing spondylitis.

The chain recombines TRBV6-1 with TRBJ1-2; TRBD1 matches at 12 bases. The V and J ends lost 0 bases and 4 bases, in that order; junction bases with no gene match: 9. Looked up from germline, CDR1 is MNHNS and CDR2 is SASEGT. CDR3 length equals 18 residues. The CDR3 nucleotides are TGTGCCAGCAGTGAAGCCCAGGGACAGGGGGCCCGCGGCTATGGCTACACCTTC. Translation gives CASSEAQGQGARGYGYTF.

The gene calls are TRBV7-8 and TRBJ2-2; D remains ambiguous. Germline V gives CDR1 SGHVS, CDR2 FQNEAQ. The CDR3 totals 16 residues. Deletions cut 5 bases from V and 1 base from J, with 14 bases between. The CDR3 reads CASSLPSRLNTGELFF. The CDR3 bases are TGTGCCAGCAGCCTACCCTCGCGACTGAACACCGGGGAGCTGTTTTTT. The full variable domain, its missing parts supplied by reference TRBV7-8 and TRBJ2-2, is GAGVSQSPRYKVAKRGQDVALRCDPISGHVSLFWYQQALGQGPEFLTYFQNEAQLDKSGLPSDRFFAERPEGSVSTLKIQRTQQEDSAVYLCASSLPSRLNTGELFFGEGSRLTVL.

The table lists this clonotype with a few counts. The V gene is TRBV24-1, the J gene TRBJ2-7; 7 nucleotides match TRBD1. The CDR3 is 14 amino acids. Trimming removed 4 bases from V and 5 bases from J; junction bases left unmatched: 7. The germline V gene has CDR1 KGHDR and CDR2 SFDVKD. The CDR3: CATSDRQGPHEQYF. CDR3 coding DNA: TGTGCCACCAGTGACCGACAGGGTCCCCACGAGCAGTACTTC.

The chain carries TRBV7-9 and TRBJ2-7; D uncertain. The CDR3 length is 12 residues. Per the germline V gene, CDR1 is SEHNR and CDR2 is FQNEAQ (reference sequence). V was pared by 8 bases and J by 5 bases, with 13 bases between. The CDR3 bases are TGTGCCAGCGCCCTCGTGCCCAACGAGCAGTACTTC. Its translation is CASALVPNEQYF.

This clonotype was observed a handful of times. J is TRBJ2-5 and V is TRBV7-9, with a weak D call TRBD2 (5 bases). Germline CDR1 reads SEHNR; CDR2 reads FQNEAQ (reference sequence). V gave up 5 bases and J gave up 5 bases, with 18 bases separating them. The CDR3 is 15 residues long. The DNA of the CDR3 is TGTGCCAGCAGCCCCCCGTTCGGGGTTGGGGAGACCCAGTACTTC. It specifies CASSPPFGVGETQYF.